This TCR beta chain was obtained from a study of patients and donors after allogeneic stem cell transplantation. Via MiXCR, TCRdb re-called the RT-PCR reads, giving one row per CDR3 protein. The table lists approximately 430,000 distinct CDR3 sequences, 16% of them singletons, with over 6% in the top ten. This CDR3 is built from 16 residues. Germline V gives CDR1 SGHNT, CDR2 YENEEA. Unmatched junction bases numbered 10, after V lost 5 bases and J lost 6 bases. This receptor was identified in a human donor who was either an allogeneic HSCT recipient or a stem cell or donor lymphocyte infusion donor (not recorded which). It is not recorded whose cells these are; they may come from a transplant donor. The specimen was blood, either unsorted or a sorted T cell fraction (not recorded which). The V call is TRBV11-3, the J call TRBJ2-4, with 10 bases fitting TRBD2. The CDR3 DNA reads as TGTGCCAGCAGCCCACGACTCAGCGGGAGGGGAAACATTCAGTACTTC. It translates to CASSPRLSGRGNIQYF. Together with reference TRBV11-3 and TRBJ2-4, the CDR3 gives the full variable domain: EAGVVQSPRYKIIEKKQPVAFWCNPISGHNTLYWYLQNLGQGPELLIRYENEEAVDDSQLPKDRFSAERLKGVDSTLKIQPAELGDSAVYLCASSPRLSGRGNIQYFGAGTRLSVL.